Included here is one T cell receptor (beta chain) sequence, with context. Profiled with immunoSEQ multiplex PCR; TCRdb holds only in-frame clones, not every one. Among approximately 52,000 clones listed, 86% were seen once. The data stem from a study of technical replicates of blood from several donors. The CDR3 spans 12 residues. V was shortened by 3 bases and J by 6 bases, with 8 bases between the two germline ends. CDR1 is SGHAT and CDR2 is FQNNGV in the germline V gene. Source material: PBMCs. The chain uses TRBV11-2 and TRBJ1-2; D gene unclear. The sequence was obtained from a human donor in good health. Some clones in this sample may be carry-over from other donors' samples. CDR3 in amino acids: CASSLRADGYTF. CDR3 nucleotide sequence: TGTGCCAGCAGCTTGCGAGCGGATGGCTACACCTTC.